This TCR beta chain was recovered during a study of human T cells and chemical hapten exposure. One entry per CDR3 protein results from TCRdb running MiXCR on the RACE reads. The data contain 82,000 or so distinct CDR3 sequences, roughly 13% of them seen just once; the ten biggest clones take up 5.7%. Time point defined: patch test 3, about 24 weeks after DPC sensitization. Treatment defined: therapeutic diphenylcyclopropenone sensitization with weekly scalp DPC. The length of the CDR3 is 17 residues. Trimming left V 4 bases short and J 4 bases short, with 23 bases between. From germline, CDR1 is SGHTS and CDR2 YDEGEE.

The sequencing used whole blood, collected in connection with sensitization to the hapten diphenylcyclopropenone (DPC). This clonotype was obtained from a woman between 45 and 65 years old with alopecia areata. Some clones in this sample may be carry-over from other donors' samples. The genes are TRBV5-8 and TRBJ1-1; D is perhaps TRBD1 (5 bases). The CDR3 nucleotides read TGTGCCAGCAGCACAGGCGGTTCGGCCTACCGGGGCACTGAAGCTTTCTTT. Its translation is CASSTGGSAYRGTEAFF.